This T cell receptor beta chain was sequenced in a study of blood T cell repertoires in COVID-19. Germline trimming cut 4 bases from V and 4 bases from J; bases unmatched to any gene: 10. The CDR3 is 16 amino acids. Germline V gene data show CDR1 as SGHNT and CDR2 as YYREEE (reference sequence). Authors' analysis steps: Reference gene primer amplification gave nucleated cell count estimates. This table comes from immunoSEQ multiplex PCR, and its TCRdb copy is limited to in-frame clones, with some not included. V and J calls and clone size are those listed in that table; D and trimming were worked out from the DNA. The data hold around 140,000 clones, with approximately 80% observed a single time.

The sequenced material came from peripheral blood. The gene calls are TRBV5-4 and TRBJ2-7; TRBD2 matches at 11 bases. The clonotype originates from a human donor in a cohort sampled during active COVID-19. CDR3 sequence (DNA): TGTGCCAGCAGCCCCTCACTAGCGGGAGTCGGTTACGAGCAGTACTTC. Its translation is CASSPSLAGVGYEQYF.